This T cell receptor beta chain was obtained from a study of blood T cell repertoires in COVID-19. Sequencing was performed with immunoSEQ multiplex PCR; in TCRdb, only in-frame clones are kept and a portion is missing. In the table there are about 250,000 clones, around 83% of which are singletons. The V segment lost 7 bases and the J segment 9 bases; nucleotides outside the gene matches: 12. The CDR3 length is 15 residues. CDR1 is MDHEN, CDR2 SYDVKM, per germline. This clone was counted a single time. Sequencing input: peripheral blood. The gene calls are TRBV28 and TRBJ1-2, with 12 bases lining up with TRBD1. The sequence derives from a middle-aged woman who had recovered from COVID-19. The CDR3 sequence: CASTMGDRGQRSYTF. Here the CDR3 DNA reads TGTGCCAGCACCATGGGGGACAGGGGGCAAAGGAGCTACACCTTC.